The 18 T cell receptor beta chains below come from one sample, sequenced in a study of cytomegalovirus exposure and HLA in healthy donors. Researchers ran the PCR with 60 Vbeta and 13 Jbeta primers. Assay used: immunoSEQ multiplex PCR; TCRdb lists only in-frame clones, some missing. The repertoire holds around 190,000 clones, around 83% seen once, with less than 2% in the top ten. Sequencing was done on a sample of PBMCs. The receptors were gathered from a man in his forties or fifties in good health and CMV-seropositive.

The chain has TRBV12-5 and TRBJ2-7; D might be TRBD2 (5 bases). V was trimmed by 11 bases and J by 7 bases, leaving 18 bases between them. The CDR3 spans 12 residues. Germline assignment: CDR1 LGHNT and CDR2 FRNRAP. DNA for the CDR3: TGTGCTTCCAATGGAGAGGGCGGGGAGCAGTACTTC. It encodes CASNGEGGEQYF.

J is TRBJ1-1 and V is TRBV19; D ambiguous. The CDR3 totals 13 residues. V gave up 3 bases and J gave up 4 bases, with 9 bases separating them. The germline CDR1 and CDR2 sequences are LNHDA and SQIVND (reference sequence). CDR3: CASSIQGGTEAFF. The CDR3 DNA is TGTGCCAGTAGTATTCAAGGAGGCACTGAAGCTTTCTTT.

This chain links TRBV7-6 with TRBJ1-4, with D possibly TRBD1 on 6 matching bases. The germline CDR1 and CDR2 sequences are SGHVS and FNYEAQ. The CDR3 has 15 residues. The germline V and J ends were trimmed by 1 base and 5 bases, with 11 bases remaining between them. The CDR3 loop is CASSLGRDKNEKLFF. The CDR3 nucleotides are TGTGCCAGCAGCTTAGGACGGGACAAGAATGAAAAACTGTTTTTT.

This clone was seen just once. V usage is TRBV9 and J usage is TRBJ1-2, with 8 bases that match TRBD1. V shed 3 bases, J shed 6 bases, and the junction held 4 bases outside the gene matches. The CDR3 is made up of 13 amino acids. Germline CDR1 is SGDLS and CDR2 is YYNGEE. The CDR3 nucleotides read TGTGCCAGCAGCGCCCACAGGGGGGATGGCTACACCTTC. This sequence encodes CASSAHRGDGYTF.

CDR3 nucleotide sequence: TGTGCCAGCAGTCCGCTGGGGGCCGATGAGCAGTTCTTC. Translated: CASSPLGADEQFF. This chain joins TRBV25-1 and TRBJ2-1; D perhaps matches TRBD1 (6 bases). Germline loops: CDR1 MGHDK, CDR2 SYGVNS. The CDR3 length is 13 residues. Trimming cost V 5 bases and J 8 bases, with 13 bases left between them.

The count of this clone is one. This sequence joins TRBV6-1 and TRBJ2-7; D possibly corresponds to TRBD1 (6 bases). Trimming pared 7 bases from V and 3 bases from J, leaving 13 bases between. CDR3 length: 13 amino acids. Germline CDR1 reads MNHNS; CDR2 reads SASEGT. As DNA, the CDR3 is TGTGCCAGCATTCTGCAGACAGGCTACGAGCAGTACTTC. Its protein is CASILQTGYEQYF.

The V and J genes are TRBV5-4 and TRBJ2-1; D perhaps matches TRBD2 (5 bases). CDR3 size: 15 residues. Trimming left V 0 bases short and J 10 bases short, with 17 bases between. Germline assignment: CDR1 SGHNT and CDR2 YYREEE (reference sequence). CDR3 in DNA: TGTGCCAGCAGCTTGGGTGGCGGGCCTGAAGACGAGCAGTTCTTC. Its protein is CASSLGGGPEDEQFF.

J is TRBJ1-4 and V is TRBV9; TRBD1 matches 9 bases. Per germline, CDR1 SGDLS and CDR2 YYNGEE. V dropped 0 bases and J dropped 4; count of bases not matched to a gene: 4. The CDR3 runs 16 residues. CDR3 sequence: CASSVVTGQGNEKLFF. The CDR3 region has the DNA TGTGCCAGCAGCGTAGTAACGGGACAGGGTAATGAAAAACTGTTTTTT.

To note about this clone: Because the CDR3 is missing its conserved closing phenylalanine or tryptophan, this is likely a read error. This chain joins TRBV10-3 and TRBJ1-2, with D unclear. The CDR3 contains 13 residues. CDR1 ENHRY and CDR2 SYGVKD come from the germline V gene. V was cut by 4 bases and J by 4 bases, with 10 bases left in between. The CDR3 coding sequence is TGTGCCATCAGTGTTGAGGCGGGCTATGGCTACACCCTC. Translated: CAISVEAGYGYTL.

This sequence joins TRBV28 and TRBJ1-4, with 10 positions matching TRBD1. This CDR3 comprises 17 residues. CDR1 MDHEN and CDR2 SYDVKM come from the germline V gene. J gave up 1 base and V 3 bases, and 5 bases lay outside the gene matches. The CDR3 DNA follows: TGTGCCAGCAGTTTCCTGGGACAGGGGTTAACTAATGAAAAACTGTTTTTT. Translated, it gives CASSFLGQGLTNEKLFF.

This clone was counted a single time. The CDR3 here is CASSPDRGNSNGYTF. The CDR3 DNA follows: TGTGCCAGCAGCCCGGACAGGGGGAATAGTAATGGCTACACCTTC. V is TRBV11-2 and J is TRBJ1-2; 10 bases are shared with TRBD1. The CDR3 contains 15 residues. J lost 6 bases, V lost 5 bases, and 9 bases had no gene match. Germline V gene data show CDR1 as SGHAT and CDR2 as FQNNGV.

This clone has just a few counts. V gene TRBV30 combines with J gene TRBJ1-2; 10 nucleotides line up with TRBD1. Losses at the gene ends were 3 bases for V and 12 bases for J; bases not matched to a gene: 4. The CDR3 consists of 11 residues. Looked up from germline, CDR1 is GTSNPN and CDR2 is SVGIG (reference sequence). The CDR3 bases are TGTGCCTGGAGATGGACAGGGGGAAACACCTTC. Protein sequence: CAWRWTGGNTF.

The rearrangement links TRBV7-8 to TRBJ1-1; D gene unclear. In germline, CDR1 is SGHVS, CDR2 FQNEAQ. The CDR3 spans 13 residues. V was shortened by 7 bases and J by 0 bases, with 9 bases between the two germline ends. The CDR3 bases are TGTGCCAGCAACCAGGAATTGAACACTGAAGCTTTCTTT. This gives the protein CASNQELNTEAFF.

The chain recombines TRBV19 with TRBJ2-3; 12 bases match TRBD2. V dropped 4 bases and J dropped 2; count of bases not matched to a gene: 4. There are 16 residues in the CDR3. Germline-derived CDR1 and CDR2 are LNHDA and SQIVND (reference sequence). The CDR3 nucleotides are TGTGCCAGTAGTACGGGACTAGCGGGTATCACAGATACGCAGTATTTT. Translation: CASSTGLAGITDTQYF.

V gene TRBV6-1 combines with J gene TRBJ2-7; tentative D call: TRBD2 (6 bases). With 3 bases removed from V and 6 bases from J, the gap between germline ends came to 21 bases. This CDR3 has 16 residues. Per germline, CDR1 MNHNS and CDR2 SASEGT. CDR3 bases: TGTGCCAGCAGTGAGAGGAGGGCGGGCAGTACATCCGAGCAGTACTTC. Protein sequence: CASSERRAGSTSEQYF.

V gene TRBV27 combines with J gene TRBJ2-7; TRBD1 matches at 7 bases. CDR1 and CDR2 (germline): MNHEY, SMNVEV (reference sequence). V dropped 3 bases and J dropped 2; count of bases not matched to a gene: 7. This CDR3 has 15 amino acids. CDR3 amino acids: CASSLLQGTTYEQYF. In DNA, the CDR3 is TGTGCCAGCAGTTTGCTACAGGGGACAACCTACGAGCAGTACTTC.

CDR3: CATSWDSHSYEQYF. The CDR3 region has the DNA TGTGCCACCTCATGGGACAGCCACTCCTACGAGCAGTACTTC. The rearrangement links TRBV2 to TRBJ2-7, with 7 bases fitting TRBD1. Germline V gives CDR1 SNHLY, CDR2 FYNNEI. V gave up 10 bases and J gave up 0 bases; unmatched junction bases: 9. This CDR3 contains 14 residues.

This clone was seen just once. The chain couples TRBV18 to TRBJ2-3; the match to TRBD2 covers 11 bases. The J segment lost 2 bases and the V segment lost 3 bases, leaving 4 bases of the junction unmatched. The CDR3 length is 16 residues. Germline assignment: CDR1 KGHSH and CDR2 LQKENI. CDR3 coding DNA: TGTGCCAGCTCACCGGGACTAGCGGATTCCACAGATACGCAGTATTTT. It specifies CASSPGLADSTDTQYF.